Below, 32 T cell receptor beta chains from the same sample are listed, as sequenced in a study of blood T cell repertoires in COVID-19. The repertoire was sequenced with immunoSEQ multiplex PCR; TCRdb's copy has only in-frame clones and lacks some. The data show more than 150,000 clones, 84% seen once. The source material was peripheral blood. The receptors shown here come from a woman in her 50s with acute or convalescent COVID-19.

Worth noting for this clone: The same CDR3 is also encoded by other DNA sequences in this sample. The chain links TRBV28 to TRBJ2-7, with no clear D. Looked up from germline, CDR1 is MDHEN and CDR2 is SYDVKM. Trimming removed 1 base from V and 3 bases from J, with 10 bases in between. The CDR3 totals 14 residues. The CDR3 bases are TGTGCCAGCAGTTTATTGGCAGGAAACTACGAGCAGTACTTC. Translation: CASSLLAGNYEQYF.

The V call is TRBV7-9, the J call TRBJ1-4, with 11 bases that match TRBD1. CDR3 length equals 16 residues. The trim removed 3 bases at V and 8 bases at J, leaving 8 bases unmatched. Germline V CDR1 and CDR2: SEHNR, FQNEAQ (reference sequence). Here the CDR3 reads CASSLEGQGAGEKLFF. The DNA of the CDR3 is TGTGCCAGCAGCTTGGAAGGACAGGGGGCCGGGGAAAAACTGTTTTTT.

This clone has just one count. The CDR3 coding sequence is TGCAGTGTTCAGTACCCTGAAGCTTTCTTT. It codes for CSVQYPEAFF. The V gene is TRBV20-1, the J gene TRBJ1-1; the D is unclear. This CDR3 spans 10 amino acids. Trimming removed 7 bases from V and 6 bases from J, with 9 bases in between. Germline V gives CDR1 DFQATT, CDR2 SNEGSKA (reference sequence).

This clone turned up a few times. CDR3 region: CASLPQGGYGYTF. CDR3 nucleotides: TGTGCCAGCCTCCCCCAGGGTGGCTATGGCTACACCTTC. This sequence joins TRBV2 and TRBJ1-2; tentatively, D is TRBD1 (5 bases). The V end was cut by 8 bases, the J end by 4 bases, with 14 bases between. This CDR3 is built from 13 residues. Germline-derived CDR1 and CDR2 are SNHLY and FYNNEI.

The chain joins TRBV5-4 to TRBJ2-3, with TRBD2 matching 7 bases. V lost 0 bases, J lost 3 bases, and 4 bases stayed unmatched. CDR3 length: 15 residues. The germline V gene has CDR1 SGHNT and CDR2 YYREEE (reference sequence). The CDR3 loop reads CASSLGGGGTDTQYF. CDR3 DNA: TGTGCCAGCAGCTTGGGCGGGGGAGGGACAGATACGCAGTATTTT.

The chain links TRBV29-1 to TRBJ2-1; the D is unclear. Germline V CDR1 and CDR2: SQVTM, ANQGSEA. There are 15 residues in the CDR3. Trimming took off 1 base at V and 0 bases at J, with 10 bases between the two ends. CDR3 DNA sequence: TGCAGCGTTGAAGGACTGCCGAGCTCCTACAATGAGCAGTTCTTC. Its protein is CSVEGLPSSYNEQFF.

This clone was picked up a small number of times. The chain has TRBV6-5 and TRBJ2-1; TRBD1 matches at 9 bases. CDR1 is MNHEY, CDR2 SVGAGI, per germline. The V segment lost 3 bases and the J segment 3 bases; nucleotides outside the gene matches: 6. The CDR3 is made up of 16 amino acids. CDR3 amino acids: CASSYVGQGNYNEQFF. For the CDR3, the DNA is TGTGCCAGCAGTTATGTCGGACAGGGGAACTACAATGAGCAGTTCTTC.

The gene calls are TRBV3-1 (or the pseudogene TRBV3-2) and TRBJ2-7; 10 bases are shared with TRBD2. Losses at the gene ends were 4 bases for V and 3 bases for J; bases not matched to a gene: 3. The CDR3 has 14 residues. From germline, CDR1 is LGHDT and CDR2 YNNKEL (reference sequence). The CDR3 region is CASSRSGGSYEQYF. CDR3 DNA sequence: TGTGCCAGCAGCCGTAGCGGGGGGAGCTACGAGCAGTACTTC.

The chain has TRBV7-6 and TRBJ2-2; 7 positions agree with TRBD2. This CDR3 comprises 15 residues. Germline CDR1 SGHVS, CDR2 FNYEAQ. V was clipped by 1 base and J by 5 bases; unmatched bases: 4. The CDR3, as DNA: TGTGCCAGCAGCTTAGTGGGGGGGTCAACCGGGGAGCTGTTTTTT. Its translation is CASSLVGGSTGELFF. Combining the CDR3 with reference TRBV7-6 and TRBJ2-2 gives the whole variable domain GAGVSQSPRYKVTKRGQDVALRCDPISGHVSLYWYRQALGQGPEFLTYFNYEAQQDKSGLPNDRFSAERPEGSISTLTIQRTEQRDSAMYRCASSLVGGSTGELFFGEGSRLTVL.

For the CDR3, the DNA is TGTGCCAGCAGCGCAAGGGGGCAAGGAGATACGCAGTATTTT. This translates into CASSARGQGDTQYF. The chain employs TRBV6-5 and TRBJ2-3; 7 positions match TRBD1. The germline gives CDR1 MNHEY, CDR2 SVGAGI. The trim removed 6 bases at V and 5 bases at J, leaving 8 bases unmatched. The CDR3 sequence is 14 residues long.

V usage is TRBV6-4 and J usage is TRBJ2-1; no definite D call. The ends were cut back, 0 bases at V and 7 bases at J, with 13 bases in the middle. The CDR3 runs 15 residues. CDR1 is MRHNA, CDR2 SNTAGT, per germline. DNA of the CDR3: TGTGCCAGCAGTGACTCGATGCGCCTAGAGAATGAGCAGTTCTTC. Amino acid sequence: CASSDSMRLENEQFF.

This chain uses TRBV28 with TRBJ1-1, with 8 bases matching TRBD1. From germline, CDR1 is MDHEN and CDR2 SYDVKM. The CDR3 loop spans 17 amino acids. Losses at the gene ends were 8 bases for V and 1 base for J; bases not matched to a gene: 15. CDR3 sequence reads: CASGGWQGASGNTEAFF. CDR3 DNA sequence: TGTGCCAGCGGAGGCTGGCAGGGGGCATCGGGGAACACTGAAGCTTTCTTT.

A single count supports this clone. The CDR3 DNA follows: TGTGCCAGCAGTTCAGGGGGTTCCTACAATGAGCAGTTCTTC. Translating it yields CASSSGGSYNEQFF. The J gene is TRBJ2-1, the V gene TRBV6-2 or TRBV6-3; 7 bases line up with TRBD1. This CDR3 comprises 14 residues. Germline V gives CDR1 MNHEY, CDR2 SVGEGT. V shed 4 bases and J 1 base; nucleotides not matched to a gene: 1.

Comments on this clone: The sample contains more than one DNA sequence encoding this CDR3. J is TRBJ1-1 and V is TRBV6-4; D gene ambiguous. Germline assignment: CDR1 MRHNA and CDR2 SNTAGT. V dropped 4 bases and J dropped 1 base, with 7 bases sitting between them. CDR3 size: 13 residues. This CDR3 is CASSVEENTEAFF. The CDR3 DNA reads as TGTGCCAGCAGTGTGGAGGAGAACACTGAAGCTTTCTTT.

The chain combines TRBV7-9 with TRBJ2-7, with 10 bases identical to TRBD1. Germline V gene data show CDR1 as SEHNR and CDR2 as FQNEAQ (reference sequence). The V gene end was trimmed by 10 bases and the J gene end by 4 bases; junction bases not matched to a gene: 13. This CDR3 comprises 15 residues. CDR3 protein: CAISGDRGNGYEQYF. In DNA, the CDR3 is TGTGCCATAAGTGGGGACAGGGGAAACGGGTACGAGCAGTACTTC.

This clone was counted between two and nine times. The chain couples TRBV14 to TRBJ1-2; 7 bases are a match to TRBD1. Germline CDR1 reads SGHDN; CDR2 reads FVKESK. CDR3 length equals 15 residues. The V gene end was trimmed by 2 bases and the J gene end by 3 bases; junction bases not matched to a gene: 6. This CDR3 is CASSQLGGADYGYTF. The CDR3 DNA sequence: TGTGCCAGCAGCCAACTAGGGGGCGCGGACTATGGCTACACCTTC.

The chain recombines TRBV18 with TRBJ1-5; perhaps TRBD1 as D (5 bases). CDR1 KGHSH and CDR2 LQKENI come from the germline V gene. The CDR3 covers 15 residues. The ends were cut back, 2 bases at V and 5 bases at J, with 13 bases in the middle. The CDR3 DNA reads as TGTGCCAGCTCACCAAATCAGGGCCGGGATCAGCCCCAGCATTTT. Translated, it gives CASSPNQGRDQPQHF.

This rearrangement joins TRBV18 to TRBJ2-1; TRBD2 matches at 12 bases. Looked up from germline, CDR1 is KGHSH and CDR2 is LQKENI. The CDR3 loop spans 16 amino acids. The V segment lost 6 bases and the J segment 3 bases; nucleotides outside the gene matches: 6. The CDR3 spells CASSLAGGEDYNEQFF. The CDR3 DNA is TGTGCCAGCTCCCTAGCGGGAGGGGAAGACTACAATGAGCAGTTCTTC.

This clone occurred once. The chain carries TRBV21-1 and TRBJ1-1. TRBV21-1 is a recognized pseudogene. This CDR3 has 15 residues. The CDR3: CASSLSSGFEDEAFF. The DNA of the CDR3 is TGTGCCAGCAGCTTAAGCAGTGGGTTTGAGGATGAAGCTTTCTTT.

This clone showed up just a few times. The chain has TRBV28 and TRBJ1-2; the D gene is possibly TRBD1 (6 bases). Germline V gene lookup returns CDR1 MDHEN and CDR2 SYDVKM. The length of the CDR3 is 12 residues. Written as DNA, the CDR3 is TGTGGGGTCGGACAGCGCAACTATGGCTACACCTTC. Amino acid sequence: CGVGQRNYGYTF.

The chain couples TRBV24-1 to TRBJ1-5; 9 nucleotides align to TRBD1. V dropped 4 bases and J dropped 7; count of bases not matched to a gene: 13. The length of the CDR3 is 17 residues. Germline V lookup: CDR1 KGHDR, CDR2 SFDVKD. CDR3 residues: CATSEGQGRGLLQPQHF. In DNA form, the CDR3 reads TGTGCCACCAGTGAGGGACAGGGTCGAGGCCTTCTACAGCCCCAGCATTTT.

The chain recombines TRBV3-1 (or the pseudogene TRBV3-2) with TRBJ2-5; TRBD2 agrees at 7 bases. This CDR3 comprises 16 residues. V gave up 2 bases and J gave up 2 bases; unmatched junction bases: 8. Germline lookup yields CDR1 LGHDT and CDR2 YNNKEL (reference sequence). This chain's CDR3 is CASSQPLTSAQETQYF. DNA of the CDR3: TGTGCCAGCAGCCAACCCCTTACTAGCGCGCAAGAGACCCAGTACTTC.

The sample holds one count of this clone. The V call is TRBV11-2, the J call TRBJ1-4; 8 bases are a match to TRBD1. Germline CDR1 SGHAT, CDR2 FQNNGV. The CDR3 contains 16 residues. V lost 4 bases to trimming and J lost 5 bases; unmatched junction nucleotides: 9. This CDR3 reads CASSSSQGAPNEKLFF. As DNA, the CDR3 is TGTGCCAGCAGCTCGTCTCAGGGGGCCCCGAATGAAAAACTGTTTTTT.

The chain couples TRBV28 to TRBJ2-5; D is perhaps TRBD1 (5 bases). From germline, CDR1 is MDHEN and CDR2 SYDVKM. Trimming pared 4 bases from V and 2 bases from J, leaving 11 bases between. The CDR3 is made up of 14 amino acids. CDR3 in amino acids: CASSSRQIQETQYF. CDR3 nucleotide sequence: TGTGCCAGCAGTTCGAGACAGATTCAAGAGACCCAGTACTTC.

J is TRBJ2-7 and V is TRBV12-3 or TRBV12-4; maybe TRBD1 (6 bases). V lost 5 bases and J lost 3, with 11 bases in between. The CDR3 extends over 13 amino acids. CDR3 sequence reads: CASSLVQGYEQYF. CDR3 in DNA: TGTGCCAGCAGTCTAGTACAGGGCTACGAGCAGTACTTC.

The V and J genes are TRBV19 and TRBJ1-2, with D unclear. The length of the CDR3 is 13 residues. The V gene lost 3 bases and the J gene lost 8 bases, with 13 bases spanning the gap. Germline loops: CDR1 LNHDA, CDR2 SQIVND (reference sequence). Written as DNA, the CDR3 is TGTGCCAGTAGTATCGCCCACGGTGAGGGCTACACCTTC. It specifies CASSIAHGEGYTF.

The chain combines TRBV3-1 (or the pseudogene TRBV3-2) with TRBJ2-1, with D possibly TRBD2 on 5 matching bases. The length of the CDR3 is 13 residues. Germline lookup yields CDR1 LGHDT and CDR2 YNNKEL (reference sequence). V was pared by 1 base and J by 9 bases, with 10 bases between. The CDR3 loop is CASSQGGLGEQFF. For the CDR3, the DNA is TGTGCCAGCAGCCAAGGCGGGTTAGGTGAGCAGTTCTTC.

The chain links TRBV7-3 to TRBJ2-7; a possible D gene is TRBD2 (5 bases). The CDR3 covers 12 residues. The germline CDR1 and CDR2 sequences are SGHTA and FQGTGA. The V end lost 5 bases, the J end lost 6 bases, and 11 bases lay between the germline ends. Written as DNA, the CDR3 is TGTGCCAGCAGCGACGGGATCGGCGAGCAGTACTTC. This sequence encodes CASSDGIGEQYF.

CDR3 in DNA: TGTGCCAGCAGAGGCCCACGGGGAGCTTTCTTT. Protein sequence: CASRGPRGAFF. The chain uses TRBV9 and TRBJ1-1; D gene uncertain. The CDR3 length is 11 residues. V was pared by 5 bases and J by 10 bases, with 12 bases between. Germline-derived CDR1 and CDR2 are SGDLS and YYNGEE.

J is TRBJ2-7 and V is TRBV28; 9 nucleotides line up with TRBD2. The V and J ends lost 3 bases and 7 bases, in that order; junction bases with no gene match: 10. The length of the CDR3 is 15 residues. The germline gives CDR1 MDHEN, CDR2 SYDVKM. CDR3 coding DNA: TGTGCCAGCAGTTTTGGGTTCGCTAGCGGGAAGGAGCAGTACTTC. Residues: CASSFGFASGKEQYF.

CDR3 bases: TGTGCCAGCAGCTTAGGTAGCGGGAGGGCCGGGGAGACCCAGTACTTC. It yields the protein CASSLGSGRAGETQYF. The rearrangement joins TRBV7-2 to TRBJ2-5, with TRBD2 identical over 11 bases. V trimming: 1 base; J trimming: 5 bases; junction bases outside the gene matches: 6. From germline, CDR1 is SGHTA and CDR2 FQGNSA. This CDR3 contains 16 residues.

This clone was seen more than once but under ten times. CDR3 bases: TGCGCCAGCAGCCAAGATCGGGGGGCGCAGAACACCATATATTTT. Its protein is CASSQDRGAQNTIYF. V gene TRBV4-3 combines with J gene TRBJ1-3, with D perhaps matching TRBD1 (6 bases). V lost 0 bases and J 7 bases, leaving 13 bases between the germline ends. CDR1 and CDR2 (germline): LGHNA, YSLEER. The CDR3 extends over 15 amino acids.